This entry lists 10 T cell receptor beta chains sequenced from one sample in a study of T cells in Graves' hyperthyroidism and ophthalmopathy. RNA transcripts served as the template for amplifying TCR beta CDR3 regions. TCR CDR3 underwent first-round RT-PCR with the HTBI primer set. TCRdb used MiXCR to reprocess the multiplex PCR reads, holding one entry per CDR3 protein. This table holds about 380,000 distinct CDR3 sequences, about a fifth found once. The material sequenced was blood. The receptor set was obtained from a young man with Graves' ophthalmopathy.

This clonotype was seen repeatedly, ten times or more. This rearrangement joins TRBV12-3 or TRBV12-4 to TRBJ2-7, with D perhaps assigned TRBD1 or TRBD2 (5 bases each). The V end lost 3 bases, the J end lost 3 bases, and 15 bases lay between the germline ends. The CDR3 has 15 amino acids. The chain's CDR3 is CASSLSGTRVYEQYF. CDR3 coding DNA: TGTGCCAGCAGTTTGTCGGGGACCAGGGTCTACGAGCAGTACTTC.

This clonotype has just a few counts. The genes are TRBV19 and TRBJ1-1, with D possibly being TRBD1 (5 bases). CDR3 length: 13 amino acids. CDR1 is LNHDA and CDR2 is SQIVND in the germline V gene (reference sequence). The V and J ends lost 9 bases and 1 base respectively, with 12 bases between them. CDR3 in amino acids: CASTEDKNTEAFF. CDR3 nucleotide sequence: TGTGCCAGCACAGAGGACAAGAACACTGAAGCTTTCTTT.

This clonotype was observed a handful of times. The gene calls are TRBV7-6 and TRBJ2-5; 7 nucleotides match TRBD2. This CDR3 is 14 amino acids long. Germline CDR1 and CDR2: SGHVS and FNYEAQ. With V trimmed by 5 bases and J by 5 bases, 8 bases remained unmatched. For the CDR3, the DNA is TGTGCCAGCAGCGCTCGGGGAGGGCCGGAGACCCAGTACTTC. Protein: CASSARGGPETQYF.

In its sample, this clonotype was seen many times. The CDR3 reads CASSLGQSGRSNSPLHF. The CDR3 nucleotides are TGTGCCAGCAGTTTAGGGCAGTCAGGGAGAAGTAATTCACCCCTCCACTTT. The gene calls are TRBV12-3 or TRBV12-4 and TRBJ1-6; D may be TRBD1 (5 bases). V dropped 1 base and J dropped 6 bases, with 16 bases sitting between them. The CDR3 totals 17 residues.

This clonotype came up many times. This chain connects TRBV5-1 to TRBJ1-1; D is undetermined. CDR1 and CDR2 from the germline V gene are SGHRS and YFSETQ. The length of the CDR3 is 14 residues. V was clipped by 3 bases and J by 6 bases, with 15 bases between them. The CDR3: CASSSRDIASEAFF. The CDR3 DNA reads as TGCGCCAGCAGCTCAAGAGACATTGCTTCTGAAGCTTTCTTT.

This clonotype was picked up many times. This chain uses TRBV11-2 with TRBJ2-3; perhaps D is TRBD1 or TRBD2 (6 bases each). V was trimmed by 5 bases and J by 9 bases, leaving 24 bases between them. The CDR3 is 16 amino acids. Germline assignment: CDR1 SGHAT and CDR2 FQNNGV. The CDR3: CASSQGGLPFTSTQYF. The CDR3 nucleotides read TGTGCCAGCAGCCAAGGGGGGCTCCCATTCACCTCGACGCAGTATTTT.

Only a few counts were recorded for this clonotype. V and J are TRBV15 and TRBJ2-5; D possibly matches TRBD1 or TRBD2 (5 bases each). With 6 bases removed from V and 2 bases from J, the gap between germline ends came to 10 bases. Germline lookup yields CDR1 LNHNV and CDR2 YYDKDF (reference sequence). CDR3 length equals 13 residues. The CDR3: CATSSGPQETQYF. Here the CDR3 DNA reads TGTGCCACCAGTTCGGGGCCACAAGAGACCCAGTACTTC. Based on the CDR3 plus reference TRBV15 and TRBJ2-5, the full variable domain is DAMVIQNPRYQVTQFGKPVTLSCSQTLNHNVMYWYQQKSSQAPKLLFHYYDKDFNNEADTPDNFQSRRPNTSFCFLDIRSPGLGDTAMYLCATSSGPQETQYFGPGTRLLVL.

V and J are TRBV14 and TRBJ1-1, with D perhaps matching TRBD1 (5 bases). V was cut by 3 bases and J by 0 bases, with 17 bases left in between. Germline values: CDR1 SGHDN, CDR2 FVKESK. The CDR3 sequence is 17 residues long. The CDR3, as DNA: TGTGCCAGCAGCCATGGGACGGTTCTCCTCATGAACACTGAAGCTTTCTTT. This gives the protein CASSHGTVLLMNTEAFF.

At least ten counts were recorded for this clonotype. The chain has TRBV7-9 and TRBJ2-3; tentatively, D is TRBD1 (6 bases). CDR1 and CDR2 from the germline V gene are SEHNR and FQNEAQ (reference sequence). This CDR3 spans 15 amino acids. V dropped 5 bases and J dropped 10 bases, with 22 bases sitting between them. CDR3 sequence reads: CASSPSGGGLGAQYF. In nucleotides, the CDR3 is TGTGCCAGCAGCCCGTCGGGTGGGGGCTTAGGGGCGCAGTATTTT. The full variable domain, in which reference TRBV7-9 and TRBJ2-3 provide the parts outside the CDR3, is DTGVSQNPRHKITKRGQNVTFRCDPISEHNRLYWYRQTLGQGPEFLTYFQNEAQLEKSRLLSDRFSAERPKGSFSTLEIQRTEQGDSAMYLCASSPSGGGLGAQYFGPGTRLTVL.

This clonotype was recorded many times. The chain employs TRBV3-1 and TRBJ2-7; D call uncertain. Germline values: CDR1 LGHDT, CDR2 YNNKEL (reference sequence). Trimming cost V 0 bases and J 2 bases, with 5 bases left between them. This CDR3 is 13 amino acids long. The CDR3 coding sequence is TGTGCCAGCAGCCAAGAGGGGACCTACGAGCAGTACTTC. Amino acids: CASSQEGTYEQYF.